This T cell receptor beta chain appears in the sequencing data of a study of blood T cell repertoires in COVID-19. For the study at large: Samples of COVID-19 (acute and convalescent) were obtained from the United States, Italy and Spain.

In the study's own analysis: Reference gene primer amplification gave estimated nucleated cell counts. Measured with immunoSEQ multiplex PCR; TCRdb has only the in-frame clones, and not every one. That table is the source of V, J and clone size, and D and trimming were worked out from the DNA. This table holds approximately 670,000 clones, more than 80% found once. Sequenced material: peripheral blood. The receptor was isolated from a woman between 18 and 29 years old with acute or convalescent COVID-19.

The DNA of the CDR3 is TGTGCCAGCAGCCAAGGGGCAGGGTTTCCCCTCTACGAGCAGTACTTC. Translated: CASSQGAGFPLYEQYF. The V gene is TRBV14, the J gene TRBJ2-7, with D perhaps matching TRBD1 (5 bases). Trimming took off 1 base at V and 3 bases at J, with 16 bases between the two ends. In germline, CDR1 is SGHDN, CDR2 FVKESK. This CDR3 contains 16 residues.